This TCR beta chain was recovered during a study of PD-1 blockade in classical Hodgkin lymphoma. Study-level findings and limits: Unlike CD8+ TCR diversity, which did not rise significantly by C4D1, CD4+ TCR diversity did. Diversity similar to that of newly diagnosed patients was seen at baseline in complete responders.

Remarks on this clone: What it recognizes is unknown.

Every one of the patients relapsed after autologous stem cell transplantation (brentuximab vedotin exposure was variable). From thawed PBMCs, magnetic negative selection was used to isolate the CD8+ T cells. The CDR3 has 11 amino acids. The V and J ends lost 3 bases and 8 bases respectively, with 5 bases between them. Germline CDR1 is SGHDN and CDR2 is FVKESK. Clones were read by immunoSEQ multiplex PCR, and TCRdb kept only the in-frame ones, dropping some. The sample records around 7,600 clones, approximately 86% being singletons. The chain couples TRBV14 to TRBJ2-1; the D is unclear. The input for sequencing was CD8+ T cells from blood, taken at baseline. This receptor was taken from a human donor with classical Hodgkin lymphoma. CDR3 DNA sequence: TGTGCCAGCAGCCATGTTGATGAGCAGTTCTTC. Protein sequence: CASSHVDEQFF.